This TCR beta chain came from a study of cytomegalovirus exposure and HLA in healthy donors. Overall study: The same platform was used for the roughly 120 validation repertoires as for the approximately 730 first-cohort repertoires, as reported in a later analysis.

Repertoires were generated with immunoSEQ multiplex PCR, while TCRdb's copy carries only in-frame clones and drops some. Counted here are about 130,000 clones, around 90% occurring once; the ten biggest clones make up more than 1.5%. The germline V gene has CDR1 MNHEY and CDR2 SMNVEV (reference sequence). The V end lost 5 bases, the J end lost 5 bases, and 22 bases lay between the germline ends. CDR3 length equals 16 residues. This chain joins TRBV27 and TRBJ2-7; a weak D match, TRBD2 (6 bases). The source material was PBMCs. The receptor's source is a woman aged 18-29 years in good health and CMV-seronegative. For the CDR3, the DNA is TGTGCCAGCAGTCCGGCAACGGGACTCCCGGTAAACGAGCAGTACTTC. This codes for CASSPATGLPVNEQYF.